This T cell receptor beta chain emerged from a study of T-cell reconstitution after alpha-beta-depleted transplantation in children. Overall study results and limits: The origin of alpha-beta T cells about two months after transplant was reportedly several hundred expanded graft clones. Newly generated T cells supplied most T-cell counts and diversity one year post-transplant. Surviving recipient cells, namely T cells and thymic progenitors, were the source of high day-60 TCRbeta diversity in some patients.

Unique molecular identifiers were incorporated during preparation of the TCRbeta library. TCRdb recomputed calls from the PCR reads with MiXCR, one row per CDR3 protein. Here the sample spans about 100,000 distinct CDR3 sequences, 4.5% to 7.5% being singletons. This clonotype was detected ten times or more. Its antigen is as yet unknown. The germline V and J ends were trimmed by 4 bases and 6 bases, with 13 bases remaining between them. The CDR3 covers 12 residues. Germline CDR1 SQVTM, CDR2 ANQGSEA. The material was PBMCs, mostly from graft donor cells, obtained 60 days after TCRalphabeta/CD19-depleted stem cell transplant. The chain uses TRBV29-1 and TRBJ2-7; D not certain. The receptor was derived from a female patient aged 2-9 years who had a stem cell transplant for Fanconi anemia, so the T cells may come from the graft donor. CDR3 sequence (DNA): TGCAGCGTTGCCAGGCACCAACCCGAGCAGTACTTC. It specifies CSVARHQPEQYF.